These 32 T cell receptor beta chains came from one sample sequenced in a study of Ad26.COV2.S vaccination and SARS-CoV-2 variants (dated by TCRdb to the early 2020s). The library was generated by the immunoSEQ multiplex PCR assay. TCRdb obtained this table from immuneACCESS and retained in-frame rearrangements with V and J assigned. These tables miss some clones; where compared with another copy, unresolved V genes account for less than half of the shortfall, and the remainder is unexplained. The sample yields a few hundred thousand clones; 80% to 95% were counted once. The leading ten clones occupy 1.5% to 2% of the sample. The treatment or condition tag for this specimen amounts to: approximately 18 received Ad26.COV2.S at low or high dose, single or two shots; several received placebo; per-sample allocation not given. Repertoires of vaccine and placebo recipients were sequenced from samples collected on day 63 after the first injection.

Sample: peripheral blood, taken in a trial of Ad26.COV2.S vaccine versus placebo. These receptors all come from a person aged 18-60 years who received the Ad26.COV2.S COVID-19 vaccine or a placebo.

This rearrangement joins TRBV5-1 to TRBJ1-3; D might be TRBD1 (6 bases). The CDR3 has 16 amino acids. Trimming cost V 4 bases and J 0 bases, with 14 bases left between them. Germline CDR1 SGHRS, CDR2 YFSETQ. The CDR3 DNA follows: TGCGCCAGCAGCACTCAACAGGGAGGCTCTGGAAACACCATATATTTT. Translating it yields CASSTQQGGSGNTIYF.

This chain uses TRBV5-1 with TRBJ1-5, with 7 bases matching TRBD1. The CDR3 is 17 amino acids. Germline V lookup: CDR1 SGHRS, CDR2 YFSETQ. After removal of 0 bases from V and 4 bases from J, the junction contained 10 bases not matched to a gene. The DNA for the CDR3 is TGCGCCAGCAGCTTGGCGCTCCGGGACAGCAGAAATCAGCCCCAGCATTTT. Encoded protein: CASSLALRDSRNQPQHF.

The chain carries TRBV19 and TRBJ1-2; D possibly corresponds to TRBD1 (5 bases). The CDR3 length is 14 residues. Trimming removed 5 bases at V and 6 bases at J, with 16 bases between. From germline, CDR1 is LNHDA and CDR2 SQIVND (reference sequence). Written as DNA, the CDR3 is TGTGCCAGTAGTGCCGGTAGGGGTTTGGATGGCTACACCTTC. Protein sequence: CASSAGRGLDGYTF.

This chain joins TRBV7-9 and TRBJ2-1; 12 nucleotides line up with TRBD2. The germline V gene encodes CDR1 SEHNR and CDR2 FQNEAQ (reference sequence). Losses at the gene ends were 3 bases for V and 9 bases for J; bases not matched to a gene: 6. CDR3 length equals 15 residues. For the CDR3, the DNA is TGTGCCAGCAGCTTTACTAGCGGGGGGATTGGTGAGCAGTTCTTC. It encodes CASSFTSGGIGEQFF.

The chain combines TRBV5-1 with TRBJ2-7, with D possibly being TRBD1 (5 bases). V was shortened by 2 bases and J by 2 bases, with 11 bases between the two germline ends. CDR3 length equals 14 residues. The germline V gene has CDR1 SGHRS and CDR2 YFSETQ. The CDR3 region has the DNA TGCGCCAGCAGCTTTTCCGACAGTCCCTACGAGCAGTACTTC. Its translation is CASSFSDSPYEQYF. The full variable domain, completed using reference TRBV5-1 and TRBJ2-7, is KAGVTQTPRYLIKTRGQQVTLSCSPISGHRSVSWYQQTPGQGLQFLFEYFSETQRNKGNFPGRFSGRQFSNSRSEMNVSTLELGDSALYLCASSFSDSPYEQYFGPGTRLTVT.

Comments on this clone: One end of the junction fails to match germline, which may point to a read error. In DNA, the CDR3 is TGCAGTGCTAGAGATGCGCGGCAGGCTGCCTTC. This gives the protein CSARDARQAAF. This sequence joins TRBV20-1 and TRBJ1-2, with unresolved D. The CDR3 covers 11 residues. Germline V gene sequence: CDR1 DFQATT, CDR2 SNEGSKA (reference sequence).

This rearrangement joins TRBV3-1 (or the pseudogene TRBV3-2) to TRBJ2-7; D remains ambiguous. The CDR3 runs 15 residues. The V end lost 4 bases, the J end lost 3 bases, and 16 bases lay between the germline ends. CDR1 and CDR2 from the germline V gene are LGHDT and YNNKEL (reference sequence). Written as DNA, the CDR3 is TGTGCCAGCAGCCTCGGCCGCTTCAGCATCTACGAGCAGTACTTC. It encodes CASSLGRFSIYEQYF.

The chain combines TRBV7-8 with TRBJ1-2; D is undetermined. Trimming removed 5 bases at V and 0 bases at J, with 25 bases between. The CDR3 consists of 19 residues. From germline, CDR1 is SGHVS and CDR2 FQNEAQ. The chain's CDR3 is CASSPIFLEDGLANYGYTF. For the CDR3, the DNA is TGTGCCAGCAGCCCTATCTTTCTAGAAGACGGTTTAGCTAACTATGGCTACACCTTC.

The rearrangement uses TRBV7-9 and TRBJ2-7; 12 bases fit TRBD1. CDR3 length: 14 amino acids. Germline trimming cut 5 bases from V and 5 bases from J; bases unmatched to any gene: 4. Germline V gene sequence: CDR1 SEHNR, CDR2 FQNEAQ (reference sequence). The CDR3 reads CASSERDRGHEQYF. CDR3 in DNA: TGTGCCAGCAGCGAGAGGGACAGGGGGCACGAGCAGTACTTC.

The chain links TRBV9 to TRBJ1-3; D remains ambiguous. CDR3 length: 15 residues. Germline CDR1 reads SGDLS; CDR2 reads YYNGEE. Trimming removed 4 bases at V and 0 bases at J, with 11 bases between. CDR3 in DNA: TGTGCCAGCAGCCTACACTTCAACTCTGGAAACACCATATATTTT. It specifies CASSLHFNSGNTIYF.

The chain couples TRBV6-1 to TRBJ2-1, with 9 bases matching TRBD1. V gave up 2 bases and J gave up 8 bases; unmatched junction bases: 7. Germline CDR1 is MNHNS and CDR2 is SASEGT. The CDR3 consists of 15 residues. CDR3 DNA sequence: TGTGCCAGCAGTGAAACCGGGACAGGGTTTTATGAGCAGTTCTTC. Its protein is CASSETGTGFYEQFF.

V is TRBV7-9 and J is TRBJ2-3; weak D call: TRBD1 (6 bases). The CDR3 totals 16 residues. The germline V gene has CDR1 SEHNR and CDR2 FQNEAQ (reference sequence). Trimming took 5 bases from V and 3 from J, leaving 18 bases between them. The CDR3 is CASSPRSTRGTDTQYF. The CDR3, as DNA: TGTGCCAGCAGCCCCAGGTCAACGAGGGGGACAGATACGCAGTATTTT.

This clone showed up just a few times. The CDR3 is CASSQVGGGNTIYF. The CDR3 coding sequence is TGCGCCAGCAGCCAAGTGGGAGGAGGAAACACCATATATTTT. The chain employs TRBV4-3 and TRBJ1-3; D gene ambiguous. CDR1 and CDR2 (germline): LGHNA, YSLEER. The CDR3 totals 14 residues. Trimming removed 1 base from V and 4 bases from J, with 8 bases in between.

The gene calls are TRBV5-6 and TRBJ2-7, with 8 nucleotides matching TRBD2. Germline CDR1 SGHDT, CDR2 YYEEEE. The CDR3 runs 16 residues. The J segment lost 2 bases and the V segment lost 2 bases, leaving 9 bases of the junction unmatched. The CDR3 nucleotides are TGTGCCAGCAGCTTAAGGTTCGGGGGGGCGACCTACGAGCAGTACTTC. Translated, it gives CASSLRFGGATYEQYF.

The chain combines TRBV3-1 (or the pseudogene TRBV3-2) with TRBJ2-1; D possibly corresponds to TRBD2 (6 bases). V lost 0 bases and J 4 bases, leaving 7 bases between the germline ends. The germline V gene encodes CDR1 LGHDT and CDR2 YNNKEL (reference sequence). This CDR3 region has 14 residues. CDR3: CASSQEGGYNEQFF. CDR3 DNA: TGTGCCAGCAGCCAAGAGGGGGGATACAATGAGCAGTTCTTC.

V gene TRBV6-2 or TRBV6-3 combines with J gene TRBJ1-1; the match to TRBD1 covers 7 bases. Germline V gene lookup returns CDR1 MNHEY and CDR2 SVGEGT. The CDR3 length is 16 residues. V was clipped by 2 bases and J by 0 bases; unmatched bases: 6. In nucleotides, the CDR3 is TGTGCCAGCAGTTACCCCCGACAGGGCATGAACACTGAAGCTTTCTTT. Protein: CASSYPRQGMNTEAFF.

The chain employs TRBV14 and TRBJ2-3; TRBD2 might be the D (6 bases). This CDR3 has 19 amino acids. Trimming took off 0 bases at V and 1 base at J, with 20 bases between the two ends. The germline CDR1 and CDR2 sequences are SGHDN and FVKESK. CDR3 sequence (DNA): TGTGCCAGCAGCCAAGATCAAGTCGCGGGATGGGGTCGCACAGATACGCAGTATTTT. Translation gives CASSQDQVAGWGRTDTQYF. Supplemented by reference TRBV14 and TRBJ2-3, the full variable domain reads EAGVTQFPSHSVIEKGQTVTLRCDPISGHDNLYWYRRVMGKEIKFLLHFVKESKQDESGMPNNRFLAERTGGTYSTLKVQPAELEDSGVYFCASSQDQVAGWGRTDTQYFGPGTRLTVL.

V and J are TRBV5-1 and TRBJ2-5; D is possibly TRBD2 (6 bases). Germline V gene data show CDR1 as SGHRS and CDR2 as YFSETQ. This CDR3 contains 15 residues. V dropped 1 base and J dropped 7 bases, with 17 bases sitting between them. The DNA of the CDR3 is TGCGCCAGCAGCTTGAGCAGGGACCCCGGGGGGACCCAGTACTTC. It codes for CASSLSRDPGGTQYF.

The chain joins TRBV4-3 to TRBJ2-7; TRBD1 matches 7 bases. The CDR3 covers 13 residues. CDR1 and CDR2 from the germline V gene are LGHNA and YSLEER. Germline trimming cut 4 bases from V and 4 bases from J; bases unmatched to any gene: 4. CDR3 in amino acids: CASSRDRRYEQYF. CDR3 in DNA: TGCGCCAGCAGCCGGGACAGACGATACGAGCAGTACTTC.

Turning to this clone: The same CDR3 is also encoded by other DNA sequences in this sample. This rearrangement joins TRBV9 to TRBJ2-7, with D possibly called TRBD1 or TRBD2 (6 bases each). The CDR3 runs 14 residues. Germline values: CDR1 SGDLS, CDR2 YYNGEE. V lost 2 bases, J lost 2 bases, and 11 bases lay in between. CDR3 nucleotides: TGTGCCAGCAGCGTGGGGGGCGGTACCTACGAGCAGTACTTC. It is translated as CASSVGGGTYEQYF. The full variable domain, in which reference TRBV9 and TRBJ2-7 provide the parts outside the CDR3, is DSGVTQTPKHLITATGQRVTLRCSPRSGDLSVYWYQQSLDQGLQFLIQYYNGEERAKGNILERFSAQQFPDLHSELNLSSLELGDSALYFCASSVGGGTYEQYFGPGTRLTVT.

J is TRBJ1-2 and V is TRBV28; possible D gene TRBD1, 5 bases. V was cut by 5 bases and J by 7 bases, with 23 bases left in between. Germline V CDR1 and CDR2: MDHEN, SYDVKM. CDR3 length: 16 residues. This chain's CDR3 is CASSPHRQSLPLGYTF. The CDR3 nucleotides are TGTGCCAGCAGTCCCCATCGACAGTCCCTGCCTCTTGGCTACACCTTC.

The CDR3, as DNA: TGCGCCAGCAGCCAAGATCAAAGACAGCAATACCCCTATGGCTACACCTTC. Encoded protein: CASSQDQRQQYPYGYTF. The chain uses TRBV4-3 and TRBJ1-2; D is perhaps TRBD1 (5 bases). Germline V gene lookup returns CDR1 LGHNA and CDR2 YSLEER. V shed 0 bases and J shed 4 bases, with 18 bases lying between them. This CDR3 is built from 17 residues.

The CDR3 nucleotides read TGTGCCAGCAGCTTAGATCGCGGCAGAGGATATGGCTACACCTTC. Its protein product is CASSLDRGRGYGYTF. This chain connects TRBV11-2 to TRBJ1-2, with D uncertain. Germline assignment: CDR1 SGHAT and CDR2 FQNNGV. The CDR3 consists of 15 residues. The V end lost 0 bases, the J end lost 5 bases, and 13 bases lay between the germline ends.

The CDR3 is CASSPDRFYGYTF. CDR3 bases: TGTGCCAGCAGCCCCGACAGGTTCTATGGCTACACCTTC. The chain recombines TRBV7-8 with TRBJ1-2; a weak D match, TRBD1 (6 bases). V lost 5 bases and J 4 bases, leaving 11 bases between the germline ends. Germline-derived CDR1 and CDR2 are SGHVS and FQNEAQ. The CDR3 runs 13 residues.

The chain joins TRBV6-5 to TRBJ2-1; D call uncertain. V lost 2 bases and J lost 7, with 9 bases in between. Germline V gene data show CDR1 as MNHEY and CDR2 as SVGAGI. The CDR3 is 13 residues long. The CDR3: CASSYGSGNEQFF. DNA for the CDR3: TGTGCCAGCAGTTACGGCTCGGGTAATGAGCAGTTCTTC.

This clone was detected once. This chain links TRBV3-1 (or the pseudogene TRBV3-2) with TRBJ1-2, with D possibly being TRBD1 (6 bases). The CDR3 covers 13 residues. Trimming took off 3 bases at V and 7 bases at J, with 12 bases between the two ends. Germline V CDR1 and CDR2: LGHDT, YNNKEL (reference sequence). The CDR3, as DNA: TGTGCCAGCAGCCATCCCGGGACAATTGGCTACACCTTC. Its protein product is CASSHPGTIGYTF.

The J gene is TRBJ1-3, the V gene TRBV5-4, with D possibly TRBD1 on 5 matching bases. This CDR3 has 15 residues. V was trimmed by 4 bases and J by 0 bases, leaving 11 bases between them. Germline CDR1 SGHNT, CDR2 YYREEE (reference sequence). CDR3 residues: CASSPPGGSGNTIYF. The CDR3 bases are TGTGCCAGCAGCCCTCCTGGGGGCTCTGGAAACACCATATATTTT.

The V and J genes are TRBV28 and TRBJ2-5, with TRBD2 matching 10 bases. Per the germline V gene, CDR1 is MDHEN and CDR2 is SYDVKM. This CDR3 region has 16 residues. The ends lost 2 bases at V and 1 base at J; junction bases unmatched: 4. CDR3 sequence (DNA): TGTGCCAGCAGTTTAGGGGCTAGCGGGGGCCAAGAGACCCAGTACTTC. This translates into CASSLGASGGQETQYF.

The chain uses TRBV7-2 and TRBJ2-1; D is undetermined. V dropped 4 bases and J dropped 7 bases, with 17 bases sitting between them. Germline V gives CDR1 SGHTA, CDR2 FQGNSA. CDR3 length: 15 residues. The chain's CDR3 is CASSWVGLRWNEQFF. The DNA of the CDR3 is TGTGCCAGCAGCTGGGTGGGCCTTAGGTGGAATGAGCAGTTCTTC.

The chain joins TRBV11-2 to TRBJ1-1; 10 bases are shared with TRBD1. The CDR3 loop spans 14 amino acids. Germline V gives CDR1 SGHAT, CDR2 FQNNGV. J was trimmed by 5 bases and V by 6 bases; bases with no gene match: 6. In DNA form, the CDR3 reads TGTGCCAGCAGTTGGGACAGGGGCGGAACTGAAGCTTTCTTT. Translating gives CASSWDRGGTEAFF.

This clone was seen once. The chain carries TRBV6-5 and TRBJ1-2; D not certain. Germline CDR1 is MNHEY and CDR2 is SVGAGI. The CDR3 is made up of 16 amino acids. Trimming removed 3 bases at V and 5 bases at J, with 19 bases between. CDR3 residues: CASSYGVAASRYGYTF. In DNA form, the CDR3 reads TGTGCCAGCAGTTATGGTGTGGCTGCCTCTCGGTATGGCTACACCTTC.

The chain links TRBV27 to TRBJ2-7; 9 positions match TRBD1. This CDR3 has 15 amino acids. Per the germline V gene, CDR1 is MNHEY and CDR2 is SMNVEV (reference sequence). V was clipped by 5 bases and J by 7 bases; unmatched bases: 12. The DNA of the CDR3 is TGTGCCAGCAGTCCCGACAGGGGGATTCTTCGGGAGCAGTACTTC. Encoded protein: CASSPDRGILREQYF.